This note documents a single T cell receptor beta chain sequence. Its specificity is not known. The CDR3 spans 16 residues. The germline V gene encodes CDR1 MDHEN and CDR2 SYDVKM. V lost 5 bases to trimming and J lost 0 bases; unmatched junction nucleotides: 3. At the Johns Hopkins FTIC core, DNA taken from cultured CD4+ T cells was sequenced by way of the Oncomine TCR Beta short-read assay. MiXCR, applied by TCRdb to the PCR reads, yields one record per CDR3 protein. This sample has about 14,000 distinct CDR3 sequences; roughly 20% occur once, and the top ten carry approximately 16%. The treatment: approximately nine-day PBMC culture with coronavirus spike peptide pools or control peptides (ViraFEST assay). The sample comes from a study of vaccination and CD4 T cells after COVID-19. Study findings and constraints: Relatively few convalescent patients and no early post-infection timepoints were analyzed.

The specimen was cultured CD4+ T cells from blood. The chain carries TRBV28 and TRBJ1-6; 8 bases match TRBD1. The TCR comes from a human donor with COVID-19. The CDR3 coding sequence is TGTGCCAGCAGTCGACAGGGGAGCTCCTATAATTCACCCCTCCACTTT. It encodes CASSRQGSSYNSPLHF.